This entry describes one T cell receptor (beta chain). What it binds is not known. PCR was performed using 60 Vbeta and 13 Jbeta primers. The repertoire was sequenced with immunoSEQ multiplex PCR; TCRdb's copy has only in-frame clones and lacks some. This sample yields 180,000 or so clones, of which 75% to 85% are seen a single time; over 1.1% belongs to the top ten. The sample belongs to a study of cytomegalovirus exposure and HLA in healthy donors. Whole-study results and caveats: Some V segments (TRBV6-2 and TRBV6-3 among them) were excluded as indistinguishable.

The ends were cut back, 0 bases at V and 6 bases at J, with 18 bases in the middle. Per the germline V gene, CDR1 is MNHEY and CDR2 is SVGAGI. The CDR3 has 16 residues. The specimen was PBMCs. This receptor was taken from a man younger than 35 in good health and CMV-seronegative. V gene TRBV6-5 combines with J gene TRBJ2-7; D is uncertain. CDR3 bases: TGTGCCAGCAGTTACTCGAAGTTTATGCAGGCCTCCGAGCAGTACTTC. It codes for CASSYSKFMQASEQYF.